The clone carrying this TCR beta chain is labeled medium-sized. What it binds is not known. Stated time point: sample taken at primary tumor resection. The donors comprised around 72 untreated early-stage non-small cell lung cancer patients. The data originate from a study of spatial heterogeneity in lung cancer. Study-wide background: A consistent excess of beta-chain over alpha-chain sequences was detected. General study findings and limits: How many expanded intratumoral alpha and beta TCRs were present tracked the tumor mutation count, which was a count of nonsynonymous mutations.

TCR cDNA molecules were tagged individually, and each one carried a unique molecular identifier. TCRdb passed the 5' RACE reads through MiXCR, listing each CDR3 protein once. The profile shows roughly 8,300 distinct CDR3 sequences, 5% of them singletons. Trimming shortened V by 0 bases and J by 4 bases, and 13 bases separated the two germline ends. The germline V gene has CDR1 SGHRS and CDR2 YFSETQ. The CDR3 has 16 amino acids. The source material was lung tumor tissue, sampled at surgery. The chain has TRBV5-1 and TRBJ2-2; D is perhaps TRBD1 or TRBD2 (5 bases each). The sequence was collected from a female donor with early-stage non-small cell lung cancer. CDR3 sequence reads: CASSLAVGGFTGELFF. The CDR3 DNA sequence: TGCGCCAGCAGCTTGGCCGTTGGGGGTTTCACCGGGGAGCTGTTTTTT.